These 32 T cell receptor beta chains came from one sample sequenced in a study of CD8+CD57+ T cells in acquired aplastic anemia. The use of genomic DNA as template underpinned the TCR beta VDJ and CDR3 profiling. TCRdb re-called the reads through MiXCR, storing one row per CDR3 protein. The sample includes about 290,000 distinct CDR3 sequences, around three fifths seen only once; the top ten take roughly 1.2%. In patients chosen for sequencing, flow cytometry had shown CD8+CD57+ cell expansion. Sequencing input: sorted CD4+, CD8+, or CD8+CD57+ T cells (not recorded which) from PBMCs. These TCRs come from a human donor with aplastic anemia.

V is TRBV24-1 and J is TRBJ2-2; 14 nucleotides agree with TRBD2. This CDR3 is 17 amino acids long. From germline, CDR1 is KGHDR and CDR2 SFDVKD. J lost 7 bases, V lost 5 bases, and 8 bases had no gene match. The CDR3 bases are TGTGCCACCAGTGTCGGACTAGCGGGAGGTTTTAACGGGGAGCTGTTTTTT. Its translation is CATSVGLAGGFNGELFF.

This chain connects TRBV19 to TRBJ1-6; D is undetermined. Germline V lookup: CDR1 LNHDA, CDR2 SQIVND (reference sequence). V was clipped by 10 bases and J by 3 bases, with 10 bases between them. The CDR3 is made up of 13 amino acids. The CDR3 sequence is CATEADYNSPLHF. CDR3 coding DNA: TGTGCCACCGAAGCAGACTATAATTCACCCCTCCACTTT.

For the CDR3, the DNA is TGTGCCAGCAGCAGTGGGGGGGTCGACAATGAGCAGTATTTT. The encoded protein is CASSSGGVDNEQYF. The rearrangement links TRBV7-6 to TRBJ2-3, with 7 nucleotides matching TRBD2. Germline V lookup: CDR1 SGHVS, CDR2 FNYEAQ. This CDR3 has 14 residues. J gave up 11 bases and V 5 bases, and 13 bases lay outside the gene matches.

This chain joins TRBV2 and TRBJ1-5, with 10 bases that match TRBD1. The J segment lost 6 bases and the V segment lost 7 bases, leaving 6 bases of the junction unmatched. The CDR3 is 14 residues long. Germline lookup yields CDR1 SNHLY and CDR2 FYNNEI. The CDR3 region has the DNA TGTGCCAGCACTCGACAGGGGGCGGGTCAGCCCCAGCATTTT. Translated: CASTRQGAGQPQHF. Combining the CDR3 with reference TRBV2 and TRBJ1-5 gives the whole variable domain EPEVTQTPSHQVTQMGQEVILRCVPISNHLYFYWYRQILGQKVEFLVSFYNNEISEKSEIFDDQFSVERPDGSNFTLKIRSTKLEDSAMYFCASTRQGAGQPQHFGDGTRLSIL.

This clonotype is a singleton in its sample. The chain is built from TRBV19 and TRBJ1-6, with D tentatively TRBD1 (5 bases). Germline V lookup: CDR1 LNHDA, CDR2 SQIVND (reference sequence). Trimming removed 4 bases from V and 8 bases from J, with 15 bases in between. This CDR3 is built from 15 residues. CDR3 in DNA: TGTGCCAGTAGTAGCGGAGTCCCGGGGGATTCACCCCTCCACTTT. It is translated as CASSSGVPGDSPLHF.

This clonotype was detected many times. CDR3 DNA sequence: TGTGCCAGCAGCCCCAGGGGGCGAGGTGAAGCTTTCTTT. Translation: CASSPRGRGEAFF. The J gene is TRBJ1-1, the V gene TRBV7-9; 8 nucleotides align to TRBD1. The ends lost 5 bases at V and 7 bases at J; junction bases unmatched: 6. The germline gives CDR1 SEHNR, CDR2 FQNEAQ (reference sequence). CDR3 size: 13 residues.

The chain recombines TRBV6-5 with TRBJ1-2; 7 bases are shared with TRBD1. The CDR3 covers 12 residues. V gave up 7 bases and J gave up 12 bases; unmatched junction bases: 11. The germline gives CDR1 MNHEY, CDR2 SVGAGI. The CDR3 coding sequence is TGTGCCAGCACGACCGGGACAGCTGGGAACACCTTC. This sequence encodes CASTTGTAGNTF.

This clonotype was detected only a few times. This chain connects TRBV10-2 to TRBJ2-7; 9 nucleotides line up with TRBD2. V trimming: 1 base; J trimming: 5 bases; junction bases outside the gene matches: 6. Germline V gene data show CDR1 as WSHSY and CDR2 as SAAADI. The CDR3 totals 15 residues. The CDR3 nucleotides read TGCGCCAGCAGTGAGTTCGGGCGGGAGGGGGACGAGCAGTACTTC. It translates to CASSEFGREGDEQYF.

The genes are TRBV7-2 and TRBJ2-7; no reliable D call. V lost 0 bases and J lost 2, with 11 bases in between. The germline CDR1 and CDR2 sequences are SGHTA and FQGNSA. CDR3 length: 15 residues. The CDR3 sequence is CASSLAGIRTYEQYF. CDR3 bases: TGTGCCAGCAGCTTAGCAGGCATCCGGACCTACGAGCAGTACTTC.

The sample holds a few counts of this clonotype. The chain combines TRBV12-3 or TRBV12-4 with TRBJ2-2; 8 bases fit TRBD2. The CDR3 runs 17 residues. The trim removed 1 base at V and 5 bases at J, leaving 9 bases unmatched. The CDR3 region has the DNA TGTGCCAGCAGTTTAGGGGGCAGCGGGAGCCGGACCGGGGAGCTGTTTTTT. This codes for CASSLGGSGSRTGELFF.

The chain links TRBV7-9 to TRBJ2-1; D gene ambiguous. Germline loops: CDR1 SEHNR, CDR2 FQNEAQ (reference sequence). The CDR3 spans 12 residues. Trimming left V 5 bases short and J 8 bases short, with 10 bases between. The CDR3 here is CASSPYRDEQFF. The CDR3 nucleotides are TGTGCCAGCAGCCCTTATCGCGATGAGCAGTTCTTC.

This clonotype was seen a handful of times. This chain connects TRBV2 to TRBJ2-1; D unresolved. The CDR3 consists of 12 residues. V lost 7 bases to trimming and J lost 6 bases, with 10 bases between them. CDR1 and CDR2 from the germline V gene are SNHLY and FYNNEI. The CDR3 region has the DNA TGTGCCAGCACTCTGTCGGGCAATGAGCAGTTCTTC. This translates into CASTLSGNEQFF.

The chain couples TRBV20-1 to TRBJ2-1; the match to TRBD2 covers 11 bases. Germline CDR1 DFQATT, CDR2 SNEGSKA (reference sequence). CDR3 size: 14 residues. The V gene end was trimmed by 5 bases and the J gene end by 7 bases; junction bases not matched to a gene: 7. The CDR3 region is CSARGLAGPNEQFF. As DNA, the CDR3 is TGCAGTGCTCGCGGACTAGCGGGTCCAAATGAGCAGTTCTTC.

The chain is built from TRBV7-9 and TRBJ2-7; D perhaps matches TRBD1 (6 bases). The CDR3 has 13 residues. Germline V gene lookup returns CDR1 SEHNR and CDR2 FQNEAQ (reference sequence). Trimming shortened V by 11 bases and J by 1 base, and 15 bases separated the two germline ends. The CDR3 spells CAWSIGQSYEQYF. The CDR3 nucleotides are TGTGCCTGGAGTATCGGACAGTCCTACGAGCAGTACTTC.

This clonotype showed up many times. The gene calls are TRBV12-3 or TRBV12-4 and TRBJ2-7, with D perhaps TRBD2 (5 bases). The CDR3 sequence is 12 residues long. Deletions cut 6 bases from V and 0 bases from J, with 6 bases between. The CDR3 loop reads CASSGISYEQYF. CDR3 in DNA: TGTGCCAGCAGCGGGATCTCCTACGAGCAGTACTTC.

This clonotype was counted ten times or more. The chain joins TRBV6-2 or TRBV6-3 to TRBJ2-5; weak D call: TRBD2 (6 bases). Germline assignment: CDR1 MNHEY and CDR2 SVGEGT. CDR3 size: 15 residues. Trimming took 3 bases from V and 1 from J, leaving 12 bases between them. The CDR3 is CASSYPRGLQETQYF. For the CDR3, the DNA is TGTGCCAGCAGTTATCCTCGGGGACTCCAAGAGACCCAGTACTTC.

This clonotype was recorded at least ten times. The V and J genes are TRBV3-1 and TRBJ1-6; weak D call: TRBD1 (6 bases). Germline-derived CDR1 and CDR2 are LGHDT and YNNKEL (reference sequence). The V end lost 5 bases, the J end lost 4 bases, and 9 bases lay between the germline ends. CDR3 length: 14 amino acids. CDR3 amino acids: CASSEGTYNSPLHF. The CDR3 coding sequence is TGTGCCAGCAGCGAAGGGACATATAATTCACCCCTCCACTTT.

The chain recombines TRBV20-1 with TRBJ2-1, with 8 bases lining up with TRBD2. The CDR3 is made up of 18 amino acids. From germline, CDR1 is DFQATT and CDR2 SNEGSKA (reference sequence). V was clipped by 0 bases and J by 1 base; unmatched bases: 11. The CDR3 spells CSARDEGGTSGSYNEQFF. Here the CDR3 DNA reads TGCAGTGCTAGAGATGAGGGGGGAACTAGCGGTTCCTACAATGAGCAGTTCTTC.

This clonotype was seen repeatedly, ten times or more. This chain uses TRBV5-1 with TRBJ2-6; a possible D gene is TRBD2 (6 bases). The germline CDR1 and CDR2 sequences are SGHRS and YFSETQ. The CDR3 loop spans 15 amino acids. The V and J ends lost 1 base and 6 bases respectively, with 11 bases between them. The CDR3 bases are TGCGCCAGCAGCTTGAGGGACTCCTTGGCCAACGTCCTGACTTTC. Protein sequence: CASSLRDSLANVLTF. Together with reference TRBV5-1 and TRBJ2-6, the CDR3 gives the full variable domain: KAGVTQTPRYLIKTRGQQVTLSCSPISGHRSVSWYQQTPGQGLQFLFEYFSETQRNKGNFPGRFSGRQFSNSRSEMNVSTLELGDSALYLCASSLRDSLANVLTFGAGSRLTVL.

The genes are TRBV10-3 and TRBJ1-4; D gene uncertain. Trimming stripped 3 bases from V and 4 bases from J, with 9 bases between. The CDR3 is 14 residues long. Germline V gene data show CDR1 as ENHRY and CDR2 as SYGVKD. The CDR3, as DNA: TGTGCCATCAGTGAAAGGGCGGGTAATGAAAAACTGTTTTTT. Translated, it gives CAISERAGNEKLFF.

This clonotype occurred many times. The V and J genes are TRBV12-5 and TRBJ1-1; no clear D. The germline gives CDR1 LGHNT, CDR2 FRNRAP. Trimming left V 2 bases short and J 10 bases short, with 23 bases between. The CDR3 length is 16 residues. CDR3 DNA sequence: TGTGCTAGTGGTTTGCCCGGCTCAGCCGGGAAGTTTGTAGCTTTCTTT. Encoded protein: CASGLPGSAGKFVAFF.

The chain combines TRBV10-3 with TRBJ2-3, with D maybe TRBD2 (7 bases). V lost 7 bases and J lost 7, with 18 bases in between. This CDR3 contains 14 residues. Germline CDR1 and CDR2: ENHRY and SYGVKD. CDR3: CAIKEGGEGNTQYF. The CDR3 nucleotides read TGTGCCATCAAGGAAGGGGGGGAGGGTAATACGCAGTATTTT.

This clonotype turned up a few times. The CDR3 DNA follows: TGTGCCAGTAGTATAGCGTTGAGGACTGAAGCTTTCTTT. It encodes CASSIALRTEAFF. This chain joins TRBV19 and TRBJ1-1; the D is unclear. The germline V gene has CDR1 LNHDA and CDR2 SQIVND (reference sequence). The V end lost 1 base, the J end lost 5 bases, and 8 bases lay between the germline ends. The CDR3 is made up of 13 amino acids.

In its sample, this clonotype was seen many times. The V and J genes are TRBV9 and TRBJ2-7; D remains ambiguous. CDR1 is SGDLS and CDR2 is YYNGEE in the germline V gene. V gave up 0 bases and J gave up 7 bases, with 14 bases separating them. The CDR3 length is 14 residues. The CDR3 region has the DNA TGTGCCAGCAGCGTAGTTGCGGCCTCGGAGGAGCAGTACTTC. Translation gives CASSVVAASEEQYF.

This rearrangement joins TRBV7-2 to TRBJ1-5, with no clear D. Trimming took off 4 bases at V and 4 bases at J, with 11 bases between the two ends. Germline lookup yields CDR1 SGHTA and CDR2 FQGNSA. The CDR3 runs to 14 residues. In DNA form, the CDR3 reads TGTGCCAGCAGCTCGGTATCGGGTAATCAGCCCCAGCATTTT. Translated: CASSSVSGNQPQHF. The full variable domain, its missing parts supplied by reference TRBV7-2 and TRBJ1-5, is GAGVSQSPSNKVTEKGKDVELRCDPISGHTALYWYRQSLGQGLEFLIYFQGNSAPDKSGLPSDRFSAERTGGSVSTLTIQRTQQEDSAVYLCASSSVSGNQPQHFGDGTRLSIL.

V usage is TRBV12-3 or TRBV12-4 and J usage is TRBJ2-5, with a tentative D call TRBD1 (5 bases). The CDR3 runs to 15 residues. Between the trimmed V and J ends, which lost 6 bases and 1 base, there was a span of 15 bases. The CDR3 region is CASRVGAAPQETQYF. The DNA for the CDR3 is TGTGCCAGCAGGGTTGGGGCAGCCCCCCAAGAGACCCAGTACTTC.

This clonotype appeared a few times. It may be a read error: a sequence one base away is much more abundant. This chain links TRBV19 with TRBJ2-1, with 13 bases matching TRBD2. The CDR3 spans 17 residues. With 7 bases clipped from V and 7 bases from J, the junction kept 13 bases outside the gene matches. Per germline, CDR1 LNHDA and CDR2 SQIVND (reference sequence). CDR3 nucleotides: TGTGCCAGTAAAGCTCAGGGACTAGCGGGGAGTTTTAATGAGCAGTTCTTC. As protein: CASKAQGLAGSFNEQFF.

The chain is built from TRBV4-1 and TRBJ1-1, with D possibly matching TRBD1 (5 bases). Between the trimmed V and J ends, which lost 3 bases and 0 bases, there was a span of 11 bases. The CDR3 sequence is 15 residues long. Germline CDR1 MGHRA, CDR2 YSYEKL. CDR3 DNA sequence: TGCGCCAGCAGCCAGAGACAGTTCGTGAACACTGAAGCTTTCTTT. It yields the protein CASSQRQFVNTEAFF.

The chain carries TRBV19 and TRBJ1-2; D is perhaps TRBD1 (5 bases). Germline values: CDR1 LNHDA, CDR2 SQIVND (reference sequence). There are 14 residues in the CDR3. Trimming cost V 6 bases and J 5 bases, with 16 bases left between them. The CDR3 bases are TGTGCCAGTAGGGATTCCGGGGGTGGATATGGCTACACCTTC. Its protein product is CASRDSGGGYGYTF.

The chain carries TRBV5-1 and TRBJ1-2; 8 bases agree with TRBD1. Germline CDR1 reads SGHRS; CDR2 reads YFSETQ. The length of the CDR3 is 14 residues. With V trimmed by 3 bases and J by 3 bases, 4 bases remained unmatched. The CDR3 coding sequence is TGCGCCAGCAGCTCGCAGGGGGCGGACTATGGCTACACCTTC. It is translated as CASSSQGADYGYTF. Together with reference TRBV5-1 and TRBJ1-2, the CDR3 gives the full variable domain: KAGVTQTPRYLIKTRGQQVTLSCSPISGHRSVSWYQQTPGQGLQFLFEYFSETQRNKGNFPGRFSGRQFSNSRSEMNVSTLELGDSALYLCASSSQGADYGYTFGSGTRLTVV.

This clonotype has at least ten counts. This rearrangement joins TRBV3-1 to TRBJ2-3; D gene unclear. The V gene's germline CDR1 is LGHDT and CDR2 YNNKEL (reference sequence). Trimming took off 4 bases at V and 6 bases at J, with 8 bases between the two ends. This CDR3 is 12 amino acids long. The CDR3 region is CASSPLHDTQYF. In DNA form, the CDR3 reads TGTGCCAGCAGCCCCCTTCATGATACGCAGTATTTT.

CDR3 residues: CASRPSGGVDSSYNEQFF. In DNA form, the CDR3 reads TGTGCCAGCAGACCTAGCGGAGGAGTTGATAGCTCCTACAATGAGCAGTTCTTC. The gene calls are TRBV7-3 and TRBJ2-1; 7 nucleotides agree with TRBD2. The CDR3 is made up of 18 amino acids. The V segment lost 6 bases and the J segment 0 bases; nucleotides outside the gene matches: 14. The germline gives CDR1 SGHTA, CDR2 FQGTGA.